This is a list of T cell receptor beta chains from one sample in a study of blood T cell repertoires in COVID-19. Clones were sequenced by immunoSEQ multiplex PCR, and TCRdb holds only the in-frame ones, with some missing. The profile shows 200,000 to 250,000 clones, 80% to 95% of them singletons. The sample comprised peripheral blood. Receptor source: a man aged 25 to 40 with COVID-19, enrolled during active disease. Each CDR3 is given with its conserved first and last residue. The D gene is left open where the match is weak. For some rows the clone size is stated as once, few or many, or as a class when expanded; others skip it.

clone size	J gene	D gene	V gene	CDR3 DNA	CDR3 protein
-	TRBJ2-1	TRBD2	TRBV10-3	TGTGCCATCAGTAGCGGGGAATACAATGAGCAGTTCTTC	CAISSGEYNEQFF
-	TRBJ1-1	-	TRBV2	TGTGCCAGCAGTGAATTGTGGGGGAGGGGGAACACTGAAGCTTTCTTT	CASSELWGRGNTEAFF
-	TRBJ2-7	-	TRBV5-1	TGCGCCAGCAGCTCGGGAGGACAGGGAGGCGTACACGAGCAGTACTTC	CASSSGGQGGVHEQYF
-	TRBJ2-3	TRBD2	TRBV25-1	TGTGCCAGCAGTGACCGGGAGGCCTACACAGATACGCAGTATTTT	CASSDREAYTDTQYF
-	TRBJ2-7	TRBD1	TRBV19	TGTGCCACCGGGGACAGGGACCGAGGCGAGCAGTACTTC	CATGDRDRGEQYF
-	TRBJ1-2	TRBD1	TRBV3-1/TRBV3-2	TGTGCCAGCAGCCAATCTGAGACAGGGTATGGCTACACCTTC	CASSQSETGYGYTF
-	TRBJ1-6	-	TRBV7-9	TGTGCCAGCAGCGCTCCGGGACTTCGAAATTCACCCCTCCACTTT	CASSAPGLRNSPLHF
few	TRBJ1-1	-	TRBV6-4	TGTGCCAGCAGTGAGCAGTTGAACACTGAAGCTTTCTTT	CASSEQLNTEAFF
-	TRBJ2-3	TRBD2	TRBV7-9	TGTGCCAAGACTAGCGAGGGCACAGATACGCAGTATTTT	CAKTSEGTDTQYF
-	TRBJ1-2	-	TRBV27	TGTGCCAGCAGTTGGTTCCGGGGGGACAAAAACTATGGCTACACCTTC	CASSWFRGDKNYGYTF
-	TRBJ1-1	-	TRBV6-5	TGTGCCAGCAACAGGGAATCTGAAGCTTTCTTT	CASNRESEAFF
-	TRBJ1-5	TRBD1	TRBV30	TGTGCCTGGAGCCGGACAGGGAAGCAGCCCCAGCATTTT	CAWSRTGKQPQHF
-	TRBJ2-5	TRBD2	TRBV5-4	TGTGCCAGCAGCCTGATAGCGGGGGCTCAAGAGACCCAGTACTTC	CASSLIAGAQETQYF
-	TRBJ2-3	-	TRBV5-6	TGTGCCAGCAGCCGGACAGACACAGATACGCAGTATTTT	CASSRTDTDTQYF
-	TRBJ2-2	TRBD1	TRBV28	TGTGCCAGCAGTTCCGGGACAGGGCTGGCCGGGGAGCTGTTTTTT	CASSSGTGLAGELFF
-	TRBJ1-2	-	TRBV2	TGTGCCAGCAGAAACGAAGGACTCTATGGCTACACCTTC	CASRNEGLYGYTF
-	TRBJ1-2	-	TRBV3-1/TRBV3-2	TGTGCCAGCAGTCTCAGGGGAGGGAATTCTAACTATGGCTACACCTTC	CASSLRGGNSNYGYTF
-	TRBJ1-1	-	TRBV20-1	TGCAGTGCTAGTAGACAGCGATCGAACACTGAAGCTTTCTTT	CSASRQRSNTEAFF
-	TRBJ1-1	-	TRBV18	TGTGCCAGCTCACCACACGGGAACACTGAAGCTTTCTTT	CASSPHGNTEAFF
-	TRBJ2-7	-	TRBV3-1/TRBV3-2	TGTGCCAGCAGCCAAGACACTAGCCGGTTCTACGAGCAGTACTTC	CASSQDTSRFYEQYF
-	TRBJ1-5	TRBD1	TRBV6-5	TGTGCCAGCACCCCGGGGGGACAGGGTAATCAGCCCCAGCATTTT	CASTPGGQGNQPQHF
-	TRBJ1-5	-	TRBV2	TGTGCCAGCAGTGGGGGGACAAATCAGCCCCAGCATTTT	CASSGGTNQPQHF
-	TRBJ1-1	-	TRBV29-1	TGCAGCGCCGGGAACACTGAAGCTTTCTTT	CSAGNTEAFF
-	TRBJ2-5	-	TRBV6-1	TGTGCCAGCAGTGAGGGAGGGGGGGCTGAAGAGACCCAGTACTTC	CASSEGGGAEETQYF
-	TRBJ2-7	-	TRBV13	TGTGCCAGCAGGCGGGAAAACTACGAGCAGTACTTC	CASRRENYEQYF
-	TRBJ2-2	-	TRBV9	TGTGCCAGCAGCCGACTAAGCACCGGGGAGCTGTTTTTT	CASSRLSTGELFF
-	TRBJ1-1	-	TRBV5-4	TGTGCCAGCAGCTTTGGTGGGAGAGGCACTGAAGCTTTCTTT	CASSFGGRGTEAFF
-	TRBJ1-2	-	TRBV7-9	TGTGCCAGCAGCCCGGTTAATACTTATGGCTACACCTTC	CASSPVNTYGYTF
-	TRBJ1-3	-	TRBV18	TGTGCCAGCTCACCATCGGAGCTTTCCCACTCTGGAAACACCATATATTTT	CASSPSELSHSGNTIYF
-	TRBJ2-7	TRBD2	TRBV6-5	TGTGCCAGCAGTTCCAACGGGGGGGCTAGGGACGAGCAGTACTTC	CASSSNGGARDEQYF
-	TRBJ2-3	-	TRBV6-5	TGTGCCAGCAGTCTCAATCCCAACGGGGATACGCAGTATTTT	CASSLNPNGDTQYF
-	TRBJ2-1	-	TRBV10-3	TGTGCCGTGGAGGCAGCGCGGAATGAGCAGTTCTTC	CAVEAARNEQFF
-	TRBJ2-5	TRBD2	TRBV5-5	TGTGCCAGCAACCCCCCTTGGGGGGGGGAGACCCAGTACTTC	CASNPPWGGETQYF
-	TRBJ2-3	TRBD2	TRBV19	TGTGCCAGTAGCCTGACTAGCGGGGGGGCTGGTACGCAGTATTTT	CASSLTSGGAGTQYF
-	TRBJ1-2	-	TRBV4-1	TGCGCCAGCAGCCCAAACACGGGGGGTGACTATGGCTACACCTTC	CASSPNTGGDYGYTF
-	TRBJ1-2	TRBD1	TRBV5-4	TGTGCCAGCAGCATACCGAACAGGGGAGGTGGCTACACCTTC	CASSIPNRGGGYTF
-	TRBJ2-3	TRBD2	TRBV7-9	TGTGCCAGCAGCTTAGTAGCGGGGGCCCAAAATACGCAGTATTTT	CASSLVAGAQNTQYF
-	TRBJ1-2	-	TRBV7-9	TGTGCCAGCAGCTTAGCTGCGGGGTTAAATGGCTACACCTTC	CASSLAAGLNGYTF
-	TRBJ1-1	-	TRBV19	TGTGCCAGCCGGGAGTCCTTGGGAGGGAACACTGAAGCTTTCTTT	CASRESLGGNTEAFF
-	TRBJ2-2	-	TRBV9	TGTGCCAGCAGCGTATCCTCCCCCTCGGTCCCCGGGGAGCTGTTTTTT	CASSVSSPSVPGELFF
-	TRBJ1-1	TRBD1	TRBV7-6	TGTGCCAGCAGTAGAGACAGGGGGAACACTGAAGCTTTCTTT	CASSRDRGNTEAFF
-	TRBJ2-3	TRBD2	TRBV9	TGTGCCAGCACCTCAACTACTAGCGGGGGGGCGGACACAGATACGCAGTATTTT	CASTSTTSGGADTDTQYF
-	TRBJ2-7	-	TRBV3-1/TRBV3-2	TGTGCCAGCAGCCAACCAGGGGCCCTCCGGTACGAGCAGTACTTC	CASSQPGALRYEQYF
-	TRBJ1-2	TRBD1	TRBV15	TGTGCCACCAGCAGAGATTATACAGGGGAGCGTGGCTACACCTTC	CATSRDYTGERGYTF